This T cell receptor beta chain was obtained from a study of OX40 agonist ivuxolimab in advanced cancers. Study-wide context: Patients were dosed with the agonistic anti-OX40 (CD134) antibody ivuxolimab.

Profiling relied on immunoSEQ multiplex PCR, and the TCRdb table lists in-frame clones only, not all of them. The sample lists fewer than 70,000 clones; 70% to 90% were seen once. This clone was recorded a few times. What it binds is unknown. This CDR3 region has 14 residues. Trimming removed 4 bases from V and 0 bases from J; junction bases left unmatched: 6. The germline V gene encodes CDR1 GTSNPN and CDR2 SVGIG (reference sequence). Study results and limitations: More expanded clones were found, on average, in CD8+ than in CD4+ T cells. Researchers did not establish what antigens the expanded peripheral T cells target.

Here the sequenced sample was CD4+ or CD8+ T cells sorted from blood, taken in a trial of the OX40 agonist ivuxolimab. The sequence was collected from an adult with an advanced solid tumor such as melanoma, head and neck, liver or kidney cancer. This chain links TRBV30 with TRBJ2-7, with 7 bases fitting TRBD2. This CDR3 reads CAWKKGGSSYEQYF. The CDR3 bases are TGTGCCTGGAAGAAGGGAGGGAGCTCCTACGAGCAGTACTTC.